This TCR beta chain was captured by sequencing in a study of Ad26.COV2.S vaccination and SARS-CoV-2 variants. Per the germline V gene, CDR1 is LNHDA and CDR2 is SQIVND (reference sequence). Germline trimming cut 6 bases from V and 6 bases from J; bases unmatched to any gene: 11. The CDR3 runs to 16 residues. Study findings and constraints: Total T cell responses may have been underestimated by the TCR breadth and depth analyses. Spike-specific TCR breadth was greater after Ad26.COV2.S than placebo. Substantial breadth in spike-specific CD8+ and CD4+ T cell responses was reportedly seen after vaccination. It was found that vaccine and placebo recipients had similar non-spike TCR breadth.

As regards this clone: Its antigen is not known.

Profiling relied on immunoSEQ multiplex PCR, and the TCRdb table lists in-frame clones only, not all of them. The repertoire has over 85,000 clones, less than 85% of them found once; the top ten carry approximately 15%. The source was peripheral blood, collected after recovery from COVID-19. The genes are TRBV19 and TRBJ1-5, with 10 bases fitting TRBD1. The TCR sequence derives from a human donor who had recovered from COVID-19. CDR3 region: CASSLGQGSFGQPQHF. The CDR3 nucleotides read TGTGCCAGTAGCTTGGGACAGGGGAGCTTCGGTCAGCCCCAGCATTTT.